Following are 29 T cell receptor beta chains from one sample sequenced in a study of shared clonotypes between healthy human individuals (dated by TCRdb to 2018 to 2020). The library was made by the immunoSEQ multiplex PCR assay. This immuneACCESS table, as held by TCRdb, lists in-frame sequences with V and J called but not all clones. Of the missing ones, under half trace to an unresolved V gene in checked studies; the others have no known cause. For this sample the table gives 850,000 to 1,200,000 clones, of which about 77% were detected only once. Of the sample, nearly 1.5% is held by the ten largest clones. Source material: memory CD4+ T cells sorted from blood. This sample's cell subset or site label indicates: CD45RA-negative fraction. All receptors derive from a man aged 18 to 30 in good health.

The rearrangement joins TRBV19 to TRBJ1-5, with TRBD1 identical over 9 bases. The V segment lost 7 bases and the J segment 5 bases; nucleotides outside the gene matches: 18. Germline CDR1 reads LNHDA; CDR2 reads SQIVND (reference sequence). The CDR3 runs to 18 residues. The CDR3 sequence is CASIPGQGTSGRDQPQHF. DNA for the CDR3: TGTGCCAGTATCCCTGGACAGGGGACATCCGGTAGGGATCAGCCCCAGCATTTT.

Only a few counts were recorded for this clone. The chain employs TRBV15 and TRBJ1-5; D may be TRBD1 (6 bases). The CDR3 runs to 14 residues. Per germline, CDR1 LNHNV and CDR2 YYDKDF (reference sequence). With 3 bases removed from V and 9 bases from J, the gap between germline ends came to 15 bases. The CDR3, as DNA: TGTGCCACCAGCAGGGACAGTGGAGAATGGCCCCAGCATTTT. This translates into CATSRDSGEWPQHF.

This chain uses TRBV23-1 with TRBJ2-5; possibly TRBD2 for D (5 bases). TRBV23-1 is classed as an ORF, of uncertain function. The CDR3 spans 14 residues. V lost 6 bases and J lost 0, with 11 bases in between. In nucleotides, the CDR3 is TGCGCCAGCAGCCGCCCGGGGTACCAAGAGACCCAGTACTTC. It is translated as CASSRPGYQETQYF.

A note on this clone: Sequence at one end of the junction differs from germline and may be a read error. The genes are TRBV7-7 and TRBJ2-5; 10 bases map to TRBD1. The CDR3 runs to 15 residues. Per germline, CDR1 SSHAT and CDR2 FNYEAQ (reference sequence). In DNA, the CDR3 is TGTGCTAGCAGCCAGGGACAGGGGAGCCAAGAGACCCAGTACTTC. Residues: CASSQGQGSQETQYF.

CDR3 sequence reads: CASSQGPVEETQYF. CDR3 coding DNA: TGCGCCAGCAGCCAGGGTCCAGTGGAGGAGACCCAGTACTTC. The chain employs TRBV5-1 and TRBJ2-5; D is possibly TRBD1 (5 bases). The V end lost 4 bases, the J end lost 5 bases, and 15 bases lay between the germline ends. Germline V gives CDR1 SGHRS, CDR2 YFSETQ. This CDR3 is 14 amino acids long.

The rearrangement joins TRBV5-1 to TRBJ2-7; D call uncertain. The germline V and J ends were trimmed by 0 bases and 6 bases, with 10 bases remaining between them. There are 13 residues in the CDR3. Germline values: CDR1 SGHRS, CDR2 YFSETQ. The CDR3 DNA is TGCGCCAGCAGCTTGGTGAGTAATGCCGAGCAGTACTTC. Translated, it gives CASSLVSNAEQYF.

This chain connects TRBV5-4 to TRBJ1-2; unclear D gene. The CDR3 spans 13 residues. Trimming left V 0 bases short and J 4 bases short, with 7 bases between. Germline V gene lookup returns CDR1 SGHNT and CDR2 YYREEE (reference sequence). The CDR3 DNA reads TGTGCCAGCAGCTTGGACGGTTTCTATGGCTACACCTTC. Translated: CASSLDGFYGYTF.

The chain has TRBV28 and TRBJ1-1, with D unresolved. The CDR3 runs to 12 residues. Germline V gives CDR1 MDHEN, CDR2 SYDVKM. The V end was cut by 6 bases, the J end by 2 bases, with 7 bases between. CDR3 loop: CASRPPNTEAFF. CDR3 bases: TGTGCCAGCAGGCCACCAAACACTGAAGCTTTCTTT.

This chain joins TRBV11-2 and TRBJ2-5; 9 bases match TRBD1. After removal of 5 bases from V and 3 bases from J, the junction contained 7 bases not matched to a gene. The CDR3 has 15 residues. Germline CDR1 and CDR2: SGHAT and FQNNGV. The CDR3 DNA follows: TGTGCCAGCAGCCCTACCGGGACAGGGAAAGAGACCCAGTACTTC. Translated, it gives CASSPTGTGKETQYF.

This clone was picked up one time. The gene calls are TRBV2 and TRBJ1-5, with D perhaps matching TRBD1 (6 bases). Germline V gene lookup returns CDR1 SNHLY and CDR2 FYNNEI. CDR3 size: 14 residues. Trimming pared 9 bases from V and 0 bases from J, leaving 12 bases between. The CDR3 DNA follows: TGTGCCAGGGGGGGGGCCCTTAGCAATCAGCCCCAGCATTTT. Translated, it gives CARGGALSNQPQHF.

The J gene is TRBJ2-5, the V gene TRBV5-1, with D possibly being TRBD2 (5 bases). CDR1 SGHRS and CDR2 YFSETQ come from the germline V gene. CDR3 length: 16 residues. V was shortened by 3 bases and J by 2 bases, with 17 bases between the two germline ends. CDR3 in amino acids: CASSSEGTRPQETQYF. As DNA, the CDR3 is TGCGCCAGCAGCTCGGAAGGAACTAGGCCACAAGAGACCCAGTACTTC.

The table lists this clone with many counts. At the DNA level, this CDR3 is encoded by other sequences in the same sample as well. The CDR3, as DNA: TGTGCCAGCAGCTTCCAAGAGACCCAGTACTTC. This gives the protein CASSFQETQYF. The chain has TRBV5-6 and TRBJ2-5; D is undetermined. CDR3 size: 11 residues. Germline-derived CDR1 and CDR2 are SGHDT and YYEEEE. V lost 2 bases to trimming and J lost 1 base, with 0 bases between them.

The chain uses TRBV5-1 and TRBJ2-2; 9 nucleotides match TRBD2. In germline, CDR1 is SGHRS, CDR2 YFSETQ. After removal of 4 bases from V and 7 bases from J, the junction contained 5 bases not matched to a gene. The CDR3 spans 14 residues. The CDR3 region has the DNA TGCGCCAGCAGCCCGGGACTAGCTGGCGGGGAGCTGTTTTTT. It specifies CASSPGLAGGELFF.

The chain has TRBV6-5 and TRBJ1-2; TRBD1 agrees at 7 bases. The CDR3 loop spans 13 amino acids. Germline CDR1 MNHEY, CDR2 SVGAGI. V trimming: 7 bases; J trimming: 3 bases; junction bases outside the gene matches: 5. CDR3 sequence reads: CASTQGQYYGYTF. In DNA, the CDR3 is TGTGCCAGCACCCAGGGACAGTACTATGGCTACACCTTC.

The CDR3 bases are TGTGCCAGCAGCTTAGCTTTTTCCTCCTACGAGCAGTACTTC. Its translation: CASSLAFSSYEQYF. The chain carries TRBV7-2 and TRBJ2-7; D call uncertain. Germline V gene sequence: CDR1 SGHTA, CDR2 FQGNSA. V lost 0 bases, J lost 0 bases, and 6 bases lay in between. The CDR3 spans 14 residues.

This clone came up a few times. This chain uses TRBV6-6 with TRBJ1-4, with 7 nucleotides matching TRBD1. The length of the CDR3 is 14 residues. V gave up 6 bases and J gave up 6 bases; unmatched junction bases: 7. Germline V CDR1 and CDR2: MNHNY, SVGAGI (reference sequence). The CDR3 DNA reads as TGTGCCAGCAGGGAAAACAGGGGACATGAAAAACTGTTTTTT. This sequence encodes CASRENRGHEKLFF.

The rearrangement joins TRBV6-5 to TRBJ2-1; no definite D call. Germline V lookup: CDR1 MNHEY, CDR2 SVGAGI. This CDR3 spans 13 amino acids. V lost 2 bases, J lost 9 bases, and 11 bases lay in between. CDR3 region: CASSYAQALEQFF. CDR3 in DNA: TGTGCCAGCAGTTACGCCCAGGCCCTTGAGCAGTTCTTC.

The V gene is TRBV6-6, the J gene TRBJ1-2; TRBD1 might be the D (5 bases). V was cut by 4 bases and J by 7 bases, with 13 bases left in between. This CDR3 has 13 residues. Germline V gene data show CDR1 as MNHNY and CDR2 as SVGAGI (reference sequence). The CDR3 reads CASSSGTYGGYTF. The CDR3 nucleotides read TGTGCCAGCAGTTCGGGGACGTATGGTGGCTACACCTTC.

This clone was detected only once. The V gene is TRBV5-1, the J gene TRBJ2-2; maybe TRBD1 (5 bases). Germline V lookup: CDR1 SGHRS, CDR2 YFSETQ. The V and J ends lost 4 bases and 5 bases respectively, with 15 bases between them. The CDR3 is 15 residues long. The CDR3 DNA reads as TGCGCCAGCAGCACCCAGCCTCAGGGTACCGGGGAGCTGTTTTTT. Translating it yields CASSTQPQGTGELFF.

This clone was detected only a few times. The J gene is TRBJ1-1, the V gene TRBV19; 9 bases line up with TRBD1. The CDR3 runs to 14 residues. Germline V CDR1 and CDR2: LNHDA, SQIVND (reference sequence). V lost 5 bases and J lost 9; bases outside the gene matches: 10. CDR3 DNA: TGTGCCAGTAGTGCCCAGGACAGGGGATATAAAGCTTTCTTT. Amino acids: CASSAQDRGYKAFF.

The chain has TRBV18 and TRBJ1-1; tentatively, D is TRBD1 (5 bases). Trimming removed 0 bases at V and 4 bases at J, with 15 bases between. CDR3 length: 16 amino acids. The germline V gene has CDR1 KGHSH and CDR2 LQKENI. The CDR3 DNA reads TGTGCCAGCTCACCACCGCGCCCGGGACGGGTCACTGAAGCTTTCTTT. Translation gives CASSPPRPGRVTEAFF. The full variable domain, its missing parts supplied by reference TRBV18 and TRBJ1-1, is NAGVMQNPRHLVRRRGQEARLRCSPMKGHSHVYWYRQLPEEGLKFMVYLQKENIIDESGMPKERFSAEFPKEGPSILRIQQVVRGDSAAYFCASSPPRPGRVTEAFFGQGTRLTVV.

This clone occurred a few times. Other DNA sequences in the sample encode the same CDR3. The V and J genes are TRBV19 and TRBJ1-5; D is unresolved. This CDR3 has 12 amino acids. Germline V gene sequence: CDR1 LNHDA, CDR2 SQIVND (reference sequence). The V end was cut by 5 bases, the J end by 4 bases, with 6 bases between. CDR3 DNA: TGTGCCAGTAGTCTTAGAAATCAGCCCCAGCATTTT. Translation: CASSLRNQPQHF.

Notes on this clone: Within the sample, other DNA sequences also encode this same CDR3. This CDR3 reads CASSLGEETQYF. CDR3 sequence (DNA): TGCGCCAGCAGCTTGGGGGAGGAGACCCAGTACTTC. The V call is TRBV5-1, the J call TRBJ2-5, with D perhaps TRBD2 (5 bases). Trimming left V 0 bases short and J 5 bases short, with 5 bases between. The V gene's germline CDR1 is SGHRS and CDR2 YFSETQ. The CDR3 covers 12 residues.

This clone was observed a few times. This sample includes further DNA sequences coding for the same CDR3. The chain is built from TRBV2 and TRBJ1-2; 8 nucleotides line up with TRBD1. Trimming cost V 6 bases and J 4 bases; bases outside gene matches: 4. Germline CDR1 reads SNHLY; CDR2 reads FYNNEI. The CDR3 is 13 residues long. This chain's CDR3 is CASRGTGVYGYTF. CDR3 DNA sequence: TGTGCCAGCAGGGGGACAGGTGTCTATGGCTACACCTTC.

The rearrangement uses TRBV6-1 and TRBJ2-1; 12 bases match TRBD2. The CDR3 is 14 amino acids. The ends lost 5 bases at V and 7 bases at J; junction bases unmatched: 3. Looked up from germline, CDR1 is MNHNS and CDR2 is SASEGT. Written as DNA, the CDR3 is TGTGCCAGCAGTAACGGACTAGCGGGGAATGAGCAGTTCTTC. Amino acids: CASSNGLAGNEQFF.

This clone showed up just a few times. This chain uses TRBV12-2 with TRBJ2-7. TRBV12-2 is given as a pseudogene. CDR3 length equals 17 residues. Here the CDR3 DNA reads TGTGCAAGTCGCTCCCGGGACGAAGAAGCAAAAACCTACGAGCAGTACTTC. Amino acids: CASRSRDEEAKTYEQYF.

To note about this clone: Its ends do not fully match the called genes, so a read error is possible. J is TRBJ2-7 and V is TRBV29-1; TRBD1 agrees at 8 bases. The CDR3 totals 11 residues. The V gene's germline CDR1 is SQVTM and CDR2 ANQGSEA. CDR3 loop: CSATILQGEWF. CDR3 nucleotide sequence: TGCAGCGCAACCATTCTACAGGGGGAATGGTTC.

The chain couples TRBV19 to TRBJ1-1; D is unresolved. V gave up 4 bases and J gave up 4 bases, with 10 bases separating them. This CDR3 is built from 13 residues. Germline V gene sequence: CDR1 LNHDA, CDR2 SQIVND (reference sequence). The CDR3 sequence: CASSKSPSTEAFF. In DNA form, the CDR3 reads TGTGCCAGTAGTAAGTCGCCGAGCACTGAAGCTTTCTTT.

Regarding this clone: A far larger clone differs by one base, so this is likely a read error. Other DNA sequences in this sample translate to the same CDR3. The CDR3 loop reads CASSEGGEQYF. DNA of the CDR3: TGCGCCAGCAGTGAGGGCGGAGAGCAGTACTTC. The rearrangement links TRBV10-2 to TRBJ2-7; no firm D call. Per germline, CDR1 WSHSY and CDR2 SAAADI. V gave up 2 bases and J gave up 7 bases, with 6 bases separating them. The CDR3 extends over 11 amino acids.